The next 19 T cell receptor beta chains were all read from a single sample in a study of blood T cell repertoires in COVID-19. Here immunoSEQ multiplex PCR was the method, and the copy in TCRdb shows in-frame clones only, minus some. Altogether some 400,000 clones are present, around nine tenths being singletons, with the ten largest covering less than 3.5%. Sequenced: peripheral blood. The receptor set was obtained from a human donor in a cohort sampled during active COVID-19.

This chain uses TRBV19 with TRBJ2-3; 14 bases map to TRBD2. The CDR3 runs 16 residues. With V trimmed by 3 bases and J by 4 bases, 3 bases remained unmatched. The germline V gene has CDR1 LNHDA and CDR2 SQIVND (reference sequence). The CDR3 DNA is TGTGCCAGTAGTATCCCGGGACTAGCGGGAGCAGATACGCAGTATTTT. This encodes CASSIPGLAGADTQYF.

The chain links TRBV9 to TRBJ2-5; D is possibly TRBD1 (6 bases). The germline gives CDR1 SGDLS, CDR2 YYNGEE. CDR3 size: 14 residues. V gave up 2 bases and J gave up 4 bases, with 12 bases separating them. CDR3 sequence reads: CASSVGTRGETQYF. The CDR3 DNA follows: TGTGCCAGCAGCGTCGGGACACGGGGAGAGACCCAGTACTTC.

The rearrangement links TRBV7-9 to TRBJ1-6, with 7 bases aligning to TRBD1. The V segment lost 6 bases and the J segment 0 bases; nucleotides outside the gene matches: 14. The CDR3 consists of 19 residues. The germline CDR1 and CDR2 sequences are SEHNR and FQNEAQ (reference sequence). CDR3 in DNA: TGTGCCAGCAGAGAGGAAGGACAGGAGACTAGCTCCTATAATTCACCCCTCCACTTT. Amino acid sequence: CASREEGQETSSYNSPLHF.

The CDR3 reads CASSGNTGGDIGELFF. In DNA form, the CDR3 reads TGTGCCAGCAGCGGCAATACAGGGGGCGATATCGGGGAGCTGTTTTTT. V is TRBV9 and J is TRBJ2-2; TRBD1 agrees at 9 bases. J was trimmed by 7 bases and V by 3 bases; bases with no gene match: 10. The CDR3 covers 16 residues. Germline V gene lookup returns CDR1 SGDLS and CDR2 YYNGEE.

This clone was seen only a few times. The chain links TRBV14 to TRBJ2-2; 7 bases line up with TRBD1. Germline CDR1 is SGHDN and CDR2 is FVKESK. The CDR3 extends over 14 amino acids. V was clipped by 7 bases and J by 4 bases; unmatched bases: 6. The CDR3, as DNA: TGTGCCAGCAACAGCCCAGGGGGCACCGGGGAGCTGTTTTTT. Translation: CASNSPGGTGELFF.

V is TRBV5-1 and J is TRBJ2-3, with 9 positions matching TRBD2. V was clipped by 2 bases and J by 1 base; unmatched bases: 5. The CDR3 has 16 residues. Germline assignment: CDR1 SGHRS and CDR2 YFSETQ. CDR3 DNA sequence: TGCGCCAGCAGCTTCCAATCTAGCGGGGGCACAGATACGCAGTATTTT. This encodes CASSFQSSGGTDTQYF. Using reference TRBV5-1 and TRBJ2-3 for the parts outside the CDR3, the full variable domain is KAGVTQTPRYLIKTRGQQVTLSCSPISGHRSVSWYQQTPGQGLQFLFEYFSETQRNKGNFPGRFSGRQFSNSRSEMNVSTLELGDSALYLCASSFQSSGGTDTQYFGPGTRLTVL.

DNA for the CDR3: TGTGCCACCAGTGATTCAGTCAGGGACACCGGGGAGCTGTTTTTT. This encodes CATSDSVRDTGELFF. The chain combines TRBV24-1 with TRBJ2-2; D might be TRBD1 (5 bases). V lost 2 bases and J lost 3, with 9 bases in between. The CDR3 is made up of 15 amino acids. Germline assignment: CDR1 KGHDR and CDR2 SFDVKD.

As DNA, the CDR3 is TGTGCCAGTTCACCCGGGACAACGAACACCGGGGAGCTGTTTTTT. Its protein is CASSPGTTNTGELFF. The chain couples TRBV6-6 to TRBJ2-2, with D perhaps TRBD1 (6 bases). The V gene lost 9 bases and the J gene lost 0 bases, with 14 bases spanning the gap. The germline V gene encodes CDR1 MNHNY and CDR2 SVGAGI (reference sequence). The length of the CDR3 is 15 residues.

V usage is TRBV5-4 and J usage is TRBJ2-7; TRBD2 aligns across 9 bases. V shed 6 bases and J 4 bases; nucleotides not matched to a gene: 17. The CDR3 extends over 17 amino acids. Germline V lookup: CDR1 SGHNT, CDR2 YYREEE (reference sequence). CDR3 in DNA: TGTGCCAGCACCAGGGTTAGCGGGGGCCCCGGGCCTTACGAGCAGTACTTC. This codes for CASTRVSGGPGPYEQYF.

The chain has TRBV19 and TRBJ1-1; D not resolved. V shed 6 bases and J shed 4 bases, with 12 bases lying between them. Germline assignment: CDR1 LNHDA and CDR2 SQIVND (reference sequence). The CDR3 is made up of 13 amino acids. The CDR3 is CASRLKRSTEAFF. CDR3 nucleotides: TGTGCCAGTAGACTCAAAAGGAGCACTGAAGCTTTCTTT. The complete variable domain, with remaining parts taken from reference TRBV19 and TRBJ1-1, reads DGGITQSPKYLFRKEGQNVTLSCEQNLNHDAMYWYRQDPGQGLRLIYYSQIVNDFQKGDIAEGYSVSREKKESFPLTVTSAQKNPTAFYLCASRLKRSTEAFFGQGTRLTVV.

The chain links TRBV19 to TRBJ2-2; D gene uncertain. Germline CDR1 and CDR2: LNHDA and SQIVND (reference sequence). This CDR3 has 14 amino acids. The V and J ends lost 6 bases and 6 bases respectively, with 14 bases between them. CDR3 in amino acids: CASRPGSNSGELFF. The DNA for the CDR3 is TGTGCCAGTAGACCCGGGTCCAATTCCGGGGAGCTGTTTTTT.

The chain employs TRBV30 and TRBJ1-2; 9 nucleotides match TRBD1. In germline, CDR1 is GTSNPN, CDR2 SVGIG (reference sequence). This CDR3 spans 13 amino acids. V lost 5 bases and J lost 4; bases outside the gene matches: 5. CDR3 nucleotide sequence: TGTGCCTGGGCACAGGGGGCAGGCTATGGCTACACCTTC. As protein: CAWAQGAGYGYTF.

This chain connects TRBV7-8 to TRBJ1-1; D is uncertain. From germline, CDR1 is SGHVS and CDR2 FQNEAQ. Trimming took off 3 bases at V and 1 base at J, with 21 bases between the two ends. The length of the CDR3 is 18 residues. CDR3 loop: CASSFPKTGLNSNTEAFF. CDR3 nucleotide sequence: TGTGCCAGCAGCTTTCCGAAGACTGGTCTGAACTCGAACACTGAAGCTTTCTTT.

V is TRBV5-4 and J is TRBJ2-5; perhaps TRBD2 as D (5 bases). The length of the CDR3 is 14 residues. CDR1 SGHNT and CDR2 YYREEE come from the germline V gene (reference sequence). Trimming took off 0 bases at V and 4 bases at J, with 10 bases between the two ends. CDR3 in DNA: TGTGCCAGCAGCTTGGTTTCTGGAGGAGAGACCCAGTACTTC. It codes for CASSLVSGGETQYF.

The gene calls are TRBV27 and TRBJ2-3; 8 bases align to TRBD1. Germline assignment: CDR1 MNHEY and CDR2 SMNVEV (reference sequence). This CDR3 is 16 amino acids long. Losses at the gene ends were 5 bases for V and 2 bases for J; bases not matched to a gene: 9. For the CDR3, the DNA is TGTGCCAGCAGTGTTGGACAGGGAGATTACACAGATACGCAGTATTTT. Its protein product is CASSVGQGDYTDTQYF.

The chain joins TRBV4-1 to TRBJ2-1; 13 bases align to TRBD2. This CDR3 is 16 amino acids long. The V gene's germline CDR1 is MGHRA and CDR2 YSYEKL. With V trimmed by 4 bases and J by 9 bases, 9 bases remained unmatched. The CDR3 spells CASSPGLAGDKGEQFF. In nucleotides, the CDR3 is TGCGCCAGCAGCCCCGGACTAGCGGGGGATAAAGGTGAGCAGTTCTTC.

The chain is built from TRBV5-1 and TRBJ2-3; D call uncertain. Germline assignment: CDR1 SGHRS and CDR2 YFSETQ. This CDR3 comprises 16 residues. Between the trimmed V and J ends, which lost 0 bases and 0 bases, there was a span of 11 bases. The CDR3 loop reads CASSLVSVMSTDTQYF. CDR3 DNA sequence: TGCGCCAGCAGCTTGGTATCGGTAATGAGCACAGATACGCAGTATTTT. Variable domain in full (rest from reference TRBV5-1 and TRBJ2-3): KAGVTQTPRYLIKTRGQQVTLSCSPISGHRSVSWYQQTPGQGLQFLFEYFSETQRNKGNFPGRFSGRQFSNSRSEMNVSTLELGDSALYLCASSLVSVMSTDTQYFGPGTRLTVL.

The chain recombines TRBV11-2 with TRBJ2-3; 8 bases map to TRBD1. There are 12 residues in the CDR3. Germline V CDR1 and CDR2: SGHAT, FQNNGV. V gave up 5 bases and J gave up 6 bases; unmatched junction bases: 1. CDR3 in DNA: TGTGCCAGCAGCACAGGGGGGGATACGCAGTATTTT. It encodes CASSTGGDTQYF. The complete variable domain, with remaining parts taken from reference TRBV11-2 and TRBJ2-3, reads EAGVAQSPRYKIIEKRQSVAFWCNPISGHATLYWYQQILGQGPKLLIQFQNNGVVDDSQLPKDRFSAERLKGVDSTLKIQPAKLEDSAVYLCASSTGGDTQYFGPGTRLTVL.

The chain uses TRBV20-1 and TRBJ2-1; D possibly corresponds to TRBD2 (6 bases). This CDR3 has 15 residues. CDR1 DFQATT and CDR2 SNEGSKA come from the germline V gene (reference sequence). V dropped 3 bases and J dropped 5 bases, with 17 bases sitting between them. The CDR3 region is CSASTAGWDHNEQFF. The CDR3, as DNA: TGCAGTGCTAGTACCGCGGGATGGGACCACAATGAGCAGTTCTTC.